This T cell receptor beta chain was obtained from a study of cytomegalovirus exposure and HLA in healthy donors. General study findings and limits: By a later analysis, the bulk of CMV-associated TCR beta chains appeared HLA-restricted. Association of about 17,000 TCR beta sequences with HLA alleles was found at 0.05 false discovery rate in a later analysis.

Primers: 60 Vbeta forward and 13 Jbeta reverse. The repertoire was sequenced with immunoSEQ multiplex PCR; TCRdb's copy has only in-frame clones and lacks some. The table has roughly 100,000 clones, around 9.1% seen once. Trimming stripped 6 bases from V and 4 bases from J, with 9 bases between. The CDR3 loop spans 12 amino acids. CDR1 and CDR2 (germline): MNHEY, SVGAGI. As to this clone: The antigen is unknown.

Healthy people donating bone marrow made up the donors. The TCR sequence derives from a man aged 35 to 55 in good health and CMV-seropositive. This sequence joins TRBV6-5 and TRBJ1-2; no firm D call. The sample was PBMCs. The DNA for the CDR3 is TGTGCCAGCAGCCCAAATCCCTATGGCTACACCTTC. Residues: CASSPNPYGYTF.